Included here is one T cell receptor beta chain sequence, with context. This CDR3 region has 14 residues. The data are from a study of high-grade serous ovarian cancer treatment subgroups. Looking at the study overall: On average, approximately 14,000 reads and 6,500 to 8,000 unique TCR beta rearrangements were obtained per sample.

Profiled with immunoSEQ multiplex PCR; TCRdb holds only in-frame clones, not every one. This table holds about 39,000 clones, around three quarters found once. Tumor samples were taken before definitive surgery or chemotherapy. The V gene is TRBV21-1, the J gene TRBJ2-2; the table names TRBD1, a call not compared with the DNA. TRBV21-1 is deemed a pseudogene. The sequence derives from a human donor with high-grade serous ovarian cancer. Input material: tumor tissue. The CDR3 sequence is CASSADINTGELFF. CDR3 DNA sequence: TGTGCCAGCAGCGCCGACATTAACACCGGGGAGCTGTTTTTT.